The source of this T cell receptor beta chain is a study of blood T cell repertoires in COVID-19 (dated by TCRdb to the early 2020s). Context from the whole study: Collaborator samples came from the United States, Italy and Spain and covered acute and convalescent phases of COVID-19. Subjects who had been exposed to COVID-19, were actively infected with it, or had recovered from it provided the deeply sampled blood TCRbeta repertoires that made up the dataset. The repertoires were released in a freely available public database intended as a resource for research on the immune response to SARS-CoV-2. A de-identified subject ID, COVID-19 status, age in years and sex were almost always included in the sample metadata. The material from the prospective study consisted of cDNA or gDNA derived from T cells, B-cell-depleted T cells, or PBMCs. The samples were drawn from two sources: the first 160 participants of the ongoing ImmuneRACE study, and 950 to 1,500 subjects contributed by 6 global collaborators. Where HLA class I and class II types were available, the types were taken from metadata supplied by the sample provider, not from assay-based typing.

Concerning this clone: Its target antigen remains unknown. There are no base qualities to consult, and no much larger clone falls within one base.

V is trimmed back by 2 bases and J by 7 bases, and the junction contains 6 bases that no gene match accounts for. The CDR3, from cysteine to phenylalanine, totals 14 residues. CDR3 DNA is the only sequence kept; it has 42 bases, read in frame from the first base. The germline V gene provides CDR1 MNHEY and CDR2 SVGAGI. Whole blood was collected in K2EDTA tubes by collaborating institutions according to the institutions' own protocols. For TCRbeta analysis, collaborator samples were shipped as frozen whole blood, as isolated PBMCs, or as DNA extracted from either sample type. What the study reported, not specific to this receptor: How much clinical and demographic metadata was included differed by source and by participant, and the metadata was provided uncurated.

The immunoSEQ Assay, a bias-controlled multiplex PCR, was used to amplify TCRbeta CDR3 regions from genomic DNA. The authors processed their data as follows. The number of nucleated cells in each sample was estimated by amplification of reference gene primers within the assay. To quantify the absolute abundance of each unique TCRbeta CDR3 rearrangement, sequence reads were collapsed and filtered. For each sample, productive Simpson clonality was calculated by taking the square root of Simpson's diversity index across productive rearrangements. Entries here come from immuneACCESS through TCRdb and include only in-frame sequences with V and J called. Some clones fail to appear in such tables; in the studies checked, an unresolved V gene covers under half of the shortfall, and the cause of the remainder is unknown. The DNA gave D and trimming, while V, J and clone size come from that table. Here the sample has about 160,000 clones; 70% to 85% occur a single time. Jointly, the top ten make up about 20% of the sample.

The sequence was collected from a woman older than 75 with acute or convalescent COVID-19. The sample taken for sequencing was peripheral blood. This sequence uses TRBV6-5 and TRBJ1-1; 8 nucleotides in the junction match TRBD1. The sequenced DNA: TGTGCCAGCAGTTACAGACAGGGGACCGATGAAGCTTTCTTT. It codes for CASSYRQGTDEAFF.